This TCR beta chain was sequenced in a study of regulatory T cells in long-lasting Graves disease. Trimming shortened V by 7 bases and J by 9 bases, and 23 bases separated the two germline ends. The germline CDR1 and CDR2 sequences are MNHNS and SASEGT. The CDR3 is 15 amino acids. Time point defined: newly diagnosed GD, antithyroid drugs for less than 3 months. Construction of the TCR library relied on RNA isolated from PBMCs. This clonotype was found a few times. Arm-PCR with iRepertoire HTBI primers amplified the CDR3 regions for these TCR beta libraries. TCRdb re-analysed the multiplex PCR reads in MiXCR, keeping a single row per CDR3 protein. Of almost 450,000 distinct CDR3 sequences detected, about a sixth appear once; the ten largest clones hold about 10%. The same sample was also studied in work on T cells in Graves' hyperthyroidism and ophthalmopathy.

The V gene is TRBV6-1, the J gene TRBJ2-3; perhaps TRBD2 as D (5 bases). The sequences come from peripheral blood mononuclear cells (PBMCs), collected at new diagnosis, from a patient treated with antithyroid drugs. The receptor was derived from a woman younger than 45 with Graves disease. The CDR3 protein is CASTRTEAPKRTQYF. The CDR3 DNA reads TGTGCCAGCACCCGGACTGAGGCCCCGAAGAGGACGCAGTATTTT.